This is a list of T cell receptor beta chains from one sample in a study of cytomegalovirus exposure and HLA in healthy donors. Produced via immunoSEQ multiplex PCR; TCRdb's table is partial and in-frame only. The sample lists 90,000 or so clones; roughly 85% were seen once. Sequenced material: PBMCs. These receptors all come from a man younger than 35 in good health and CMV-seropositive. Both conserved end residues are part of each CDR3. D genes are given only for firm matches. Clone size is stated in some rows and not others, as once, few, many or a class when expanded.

CDR3 DNA: TGTGCCAGCAGCGTAGCGGTTCAAGAGACCCAGTACTTC
CDR3 protein: CASSVAVQETQYF
V gene: TRBV9
D gene: .
J gene: TRBJ2-5
clone size: .

CDR3 DNA: TGTGCCATCAGTGACCCAACAGGGGGCCGGGATGAGCAGTTCTTC
CDR3 protein: CAISDPTGGRDEQFF
V gene: TRBV10-3
D gene: TRBD1
J gene: TRBJ2-1
clone size: .

CDR3 DNA: TGTGCCAGCAGCTTGGACAGTGTGGGTGAAGCTTTCTTT
CDR3 protein: CASSLDSVGEAFF
V gene: TRBV5-4
D gene: .
J gene: TRBJ1-1
clone size: .

CDR3 DNA: TGCGCCAGCAGTCTCACAGGGGTGAACACTGAAGCTTTCTTT
CDR3 protein: CASSLTGVNTEAFF
V gene: TRBV5-1
D gene: TRBD1
J gene: TRBJ1-1
clone size: .

CDR3 DNA: TGTGCCAGCAGCTTTTCCGGGACAGGGTGGGATGGCAATCAGCCCCAGCATTTT
CDR3 protein: CASSFSGTGWDGNQPQHF
V gene: TRBV5-6
D gene: TRBD1
J gene: TRBJ1-5
clone size: few

CDR3 DNA: TGTGCCAGTAGTAGAGGACAGGGCCATAACTATGGCTACACCTTC
CDR3 protein: CASSRGQGHNYGYTF
V gene: TRBV19
D gene: TRBD1
J gene: TRBJ1-2
clone size: .

CDR3 DNA: TGTGCCAGCAGCACCGGACAGGGGGGGATTGGCTACACCTTC
CDR3 protein: CASSTGQGGIGYTF
V gene: TRBV5-4
D gene: TRBD1
J gene: TRBJ1-2
clone size: .

CDR3 DNA: TGTGCCAGCAGTTCTTTAACGACAGGGTCGGATGGCTACACCTTC
CDR3 protein: CASSSLTTGSDGYTF
V gene: TRBV28
D gene: TRBD1
J gene: TRBJ1-2
clone size: .

CDR3 DNA: TGCAGCGTGGAACTAGCTATCAATGAGCAGTTCTTC
CDR3 protein: CSVELAINEQFF
V gene: TRBV29-1
D gene: .
J gene: TRBJ2-1
clone size: .

CDR3 DNA: TGCGCCAGCAGCCCGGAGCTAGCGGGGCTATACAATGAGCAGTTCTTC
CDR3 protein: CASSPELAGLYNEQFF
V gene: TRBV5-1
D gene: TRBD2
J gene: TRBJ2-1
clone size: .

CDR3 DNA: TGCGCCAGCAGTGAGCCCTTCTCCTACAATGAGCAGTTCTTC
CDR3 protein: CASSEPFSYNEQFF
V gene: TRBV10-1
D gene: .
J gene: TRBJ2-1
clone size: .

CDR3 DNA: TGCGCCAGCAGCCATTCGTTGCCGGGATCAAGCTCCTACAATGAGCAGTTCTTC
CDR3 protein: CASSHSLPGSSSYNEQFF
V gene: TRBV4-1
D gene: .
J gene: TRBJ2-1
clone size: few

CDR3 DNA: TGTGCCAGCAGCCCCCGGGGGGACCCAAACCCTTACGAGCAGTACTTC
CDR3 protein: CASSPRGDPNPYEQYF
V gene: TRBV5-8
D gene: TRBD2
J gene: TRBJ2-7
clone size: .

CDR3 DNA: TGCGCCAGCAGCTTTTCGGCGGGAGTGTCCACCGGGGAGCTGTTTTTT
CDR3 protein: CASSFSAGVSTGELFF
V gene: TRBV5-1
D gene: TRBD2
J gene: TRBJ2-2
clone size: .

CDR3 DNA: TGTGCCAGCAGTGAGGACAGGGACACTGAAGCTTTCTTT
CDR3 protein: CASSEDRDTEAFF
V gene: TRBV6-1
D gene: TRBD1
J gene: TRBJ1-1
clone size: .

CDR3 DNA: TGTGCCAGCAGCCAAGCACGGGCTAGCGGGGGCTACGAGCAGTACTTC
CDR3 protein: CASSQARASGGYEQYF
V gene: TRBV4-2
D gene: TRBD2
J gene: TRBJ2-7
clone size: few

CDR3 DNA: TGTGCCAGCAGCCTGGGAGGGAGGGCCGACACCGGGGAGCTGTTTTTT
CDR3 protein: CASSLGGRADTGELFF
V gene: TRBV5-5
D gene: TRBD2
J gene: TRBJ2-2
clone size: .

CDR3 DNA: TGCGCCAGCAGCCTCTCAGGGGGCGGCAATCAGCCCCAGCATTTT
CDR3 protein: CASSLSGGGNQPQHF
V gene: TRBV4-1
D gene: TRBD1
J gene: TRBJ1-5
clone size: .

CDR3 DNA: TGTGCCAGCAGAAGGGGTAGTGAGCAGTTCTTC
CDR3 protein: CASRRGSEQFF
V gene: TRBV11-1
D gene: .
J gene: TRBJ2-1
clone size: .

CDR3 DNA: TGTGCCAGCCAACCCGCCGGCGGAGGGCACTACAATGAGCAGTTCTTC
CDR3 protein: CASQPAGGGHYNEQFF
V gene: TRBV6-6
D gene: .
J gene: TRBJ2-1
clone size: .

CDR3 DNA: TGTGCCAGCAGTGACTACAGGGGGCGCGACCACTATGGCTACACCTTC
CDR3 protein: CASSDYRGRDHYGYTF
V gene: TRBV2
D gene: TRBD1
J gene: TRBJ1-2
clone size: .

CDR3 DNA: TGTGCCTGGAGGGACAGGGCTGGAAACACCATATATTTT
CDR3 protein: CAWRDRAGNTIYF
V gene: TRBV30
D gene: TRBD1
J gene: TRBJ1-3
clone size: .